The 23 T cell receptor beta chains below were found in one sample sequenced in a study of cytomegalovirus exposure and HLA in healthy donors. Primers included in the PCR were 60 Vbeta and 13 Jbeta primers. Sequenced by immunoSEQ multiplex PCR; TCRdb stores in-frame clones only, minus some. The table lists about 160,000 clones, roughly 85% of them singletons. Sequenced sample: PBMCs. Source of these receptors: a woman aged 45-65 years in good health and CMV-seropositive.

This chain links TRBV6-6 with TRBJ1-2; D not resolved. The V and J ends lost 0 bases and 4 bases respectively, with 15 bases between them. The CDR3 sequence is 16 residues long. Germline values: CDR1 MNHNY, CDR2 SVGAGI (reference sequence). The CDR3 reads CASSYSSGEGGYGYTF. For the CDR3, the DNA is TGTGCCAGCAGTTACTCGAGTGGGGAGGGAGGCTATGGCTACACCTTC.

This rearrangement joins TRBV5-1 to TRBJ2-5; 9 bases are shared with TRBD1. In germline, CDR1 is SGHRS, CDR2 YFSETQ. The ends lost 5 bases at V and 5 bases at J; junction bases unmatched: 16. The CDR3 has 17 amino acids. CDR3 sequence (DNA): TGCGCCAGCAGTGCCGGGACAGGGAATAGGATCGGGGAGACCCAGTACTTC. Protein: CASSAGTGNRIGETQYF.

This chain uses TRBV29-1 with TRBJ2-1; D is unresolved. The CDR3 is 13 amino acids. With 6 bases removed from V and 0 bases from J, the gap between germline ends came to 9 bases. Germline V CDR1 and CDR2: SQVTM, ANQGSEA. In DNA form, the CDR3 reads TGCAGCGTCAACATGGCCTCCTACAATGAGCAGTTCTTC. Translation: CSVNMASYNEQFF.

V gene TRBV2 combines with J gene TRBJ1-1; a weak D match, TRBD1 (6 bases). CDR1 is SNHLY, CDR2 FYNNEI, per germline. V lost 6 bases and J 1 base, leaving 9 bases between the germline ends. The CDR3 totals 13 residues. The CDR3 DNA reads TGTGCCAGCAGAGGACAGACGAACACTGAAGCTTTCTTT. The encoded protein is CASRGQTNTEAFF.

This clone was counted a single time. The V gene is TRBV28, the J gene TRBJ1-1; no reliable D call. CDR1 and CDR2 (germline): MDHEN, SYDVKM. CDR3 length equals 14 residues. Trimming left V 5 bases short and J 0 bases short, with 10 bases between. The CDR3 sequence: CASSILQMNTEAFF. CDR3 nucleotide sequence: TGTGCCAGCAGTATACTCCAAATGAACACTGAAGCTTTCTTT.

This sequence joins TRBV21-1 and TRBJ2-7; the table's TRBD2 call for D was not verified on the DNA. TRBV21-1 is a pseudogene locus. The CDR3 has 20 residues. The CDR3 nucleotides read TGTGCCAGCAGCTTTCTGTTCCTTCCCGGGGGGGGGATATCCCTACGCGAGCAGTACTTC. Translation gives CASSFLFLPGGGISLREQYF.

V and J are TRBV6-1 and TRBJ1-5; no clear D gene. The V end lost 5 bases, the J end lost 4 bases, and 12 bases lay between the germline ends. This CDR3 spans 14 amino acids. CDR1 and CDR2 (germline): MNHNS, SASEGT. The CDR3 nucleotides are TGTGCCAGCAGTCAACCGGGAAATAATCAGCCCCAGCATTTT. Translating gives CASSQPGNNQPQHF.

This chain uses TRBV11-2 with TRBJ2-3; 9 bases match TRBD1. Germline values: CDR1 SGHAT, CDR2 FQNNGV. The CDR3 sequence is 14 residues long. V lost 0 bases to trimming and J lost 12 bases; unmatched junction nucleotides: 7. The CDR3 DNA is TGTGCCAGCAGCTTAGATCCGTCGGACAGGGGACAGTATTTT. Residues: CASSLDPSDRGQYF.

In nucleotides, the CDR3 is TGTGCCAGCAGTTACTATAGTGAGAACACTGAAGCTTTCTTT. Encoded protein: CASSYYSENTEAFF. The chain carries TRBV6-5 and TRBJ1-1; no definite D call. CDR1 is MNHEY and CDR2 is SVGAGI in the germline V gene. The CDR3 is 14 amino acids. With 1 base removed from V and 1 base from J, the gap between germline ends came to 7 bases.

About this clone itself: Mismatch with germline at one junction end may stem from a read error. The rearrangement links TRBV7-7 to TRBJ2-2, with TRBD2 matching 8 bases. The CDR3 is made up of 15 amino acids. Germline-derived CDR1 and CDR2 are SSHAT and FNYEAQ (reference sequence). CDR3 sequence reads: CASSPVRGVLGELFF. The CDR3 DNA is TGTGCTAGCAGCCCCGTGCGGGGGGTGCTCGGGGAGCTGTTTTTT.

The chain joins TRBV6-6 to TRBJ1-1; D possibly corresponds to TRBD1 (6 bases). The CDR3 runs to 14 residues. From germline, CDR1 is MNHNY and CDR2 SVGAGI (reference sequence). Deletions cut 7 bases from V and 1 base from J, with 13 bases between. CDR3 sequence: CASIWGTRNTEAFF. In DNA form, the CDR3 reads TGTGCCAGCATCTGGGGGACACGGAACACTGAAGCTTTCTTT.

The rearrangement uses TRBV25-1 and TRBJ2-1; 7 bases align to TRBD1. This CDR3 is 16 amino acids long. V was pared by 1 base and J by 8 bases, with 11 bases of the junction left unmatched. The germline CDR1 and CDR2 sequences are MGHDK and SYGVNS. The CDR3 sequence: CASSEFTGTVRDEQFF. DNA of the CDR3: TGTGCCAGCAGTGAATTCACCGGGACAGTGAGGGATGAGCAGTTCTTC.

The chain employs TRBV7-8 and TRBJ1-3, with D maybe TRBD1 (6 bases). CDR3 length: 14 amino acids. Germline CDR1 reads SGHVS; CDR2 reads FQNEAQ. V was clipped by 4 bases and J by 2 bases, with 9 bases between them. The CDR3 region is CASSWAGAGNTIYF. CDR3 DNA: TGTGCCAGCAGCTGGGCAGGGGCTGGAAACACCATATATTTT.

The chain employs TRBV5-1 and TRBJ1-2; the match to TRBD1 covers 8 bases. Germline assignment: CDR1 SGHRS and CDR2 YFSETQ. The CDR3 loop spans 15 amino acids. J gave up 4 bases and V 2 bases, and 7 bases lay outside the gene matches. The CDR3 region is CASSFAGGAGYGYTF. As DNA, the CDR3 is TGCGCCAGCAGCTTTGCAGGGGGCGCGGGCTATGGCTACACCTTC.

The chain couples TRBV25-1 to TRBJ2-1; 8 nucleotides match TRBD2. Germline CDR1 is MGHDK and CDR2 is SYGVNS. J gave up 8 bases and V 3 bases, and 9 bases lay outside the gene matches. The CDR3 consists of 15 residues. The CDR3 reads CASSDPRLALDEQFF. In nucleotides, the CDR3 is TGTGCCAGCAGTGATCCCCGACTAGCGCTCGATGAGCAGTTCTTC. The full variable domain, completed using reference TRBV25-1 and TRBJ2-1, is EADIYQTPRYLVIGTGKKITLECSQTMGHDKMYWYQQDPGMELHLIHYSYGVNSTEKGDLSSESTVSRIRTEHFPLTLESARPSHTSQYLCASSDPRLALDEQFFGPGTRLTVL.

The chain is built from TRBV7-9 and TRBJ2-1; TRBD2 might be the D (6 bases). The CDR3 runs 14 residues. Germline CDR1 SEHNR, CDR2 FQNEAQ (reference sequence). Trimming removed 3 bases from V and 3 bases from J, with 9 bases in between. CDR3 DNA: TGTGCCAGCAGCTTTACGACTAGCTACAATGAGCAGTTCTTC. As protein: CASSFTTSYNEQFF.

The CDR3 protein is CASSIVNREGRNEQFF. The CDR3 DNA follows: TGTGCCAGTAGTATAGTGAACCGGGAGGGCCGCAATGAGCAGTTCTTC. This chain connects TRBV19 to TRBJ2-1, with TRBD2 matching over 8 bases. The germline V gene encodes CDR1 LNHDA and CDR2 SQIVND (reference sequence). Trimming removed 1 base from V and 6 bases from J; junction bases left unmatched: 8. The CDR3 runs to 16 residues.

This clone was observed a single time. The chain is built from TRBV7-2 and TRBJ2-7, with 9 bases fitting TRBD2. Per germline, CDR1 SGHTA and CDR2 FQGNSA. This CDR3 is 16 amino acids long. The V segment lost 1 base and the J segment 7 bases; nucleotides outside the gene matches: 11. CDR3 region: CASSLGVGRGGGEQYF. Written as DNA, the CDR3 is TGTGCCAGCAGCTTAGGGGTCGGGCGGGGGGGAGGTGAGCAGTACTTC.

This rearrangement joins TRBV4-3 to TRBJ2-5; a possible D gene is TRBD2 (5 bases). The germline V and J ends were trimmed by 0 bases and 2 bases, with 10 bases remaining between them. This CDR3 spans 15 amino acids. Germline CDR1 and CDR2: LGHNA and YSLEER. The CDR3 spells CASSQEWTSQETQYF. CDR3 bases: TGCGCCAGCAGCCAAGAGTGGACTTCACAAGAGACCCAGTACTTC.

The gene calls are TRBV6-6 and TRBJ2-3; D call uncertain. The CDR3 sequence is 12 residues long. V was trimmed by 2 bases and J by 4 bases, leaving 4 bases between them. From germline, CDR1 is MNHNY and CDR2 SVGAGI (reference sequence). This chain's CDR3 is CASSYLADTQYF. The CDR3 bases are TGTGCCAGCAGTTACCTTGCAGATACGCAGTATTTT.

The J gene is TRBJ2-5, the V gene TRBV9, with 9 bases that match TRBD2. The germline V gene has CDR1 SGDLS and CDR2 YYNGEE. J lost 4 bases, V lost 4 bases, and 17 bases had no gene match. The CDR3 spans 18 residues. The CDR3 sequence: CASSNIGEAGGPRETQYF. CDR3 in DNA: TGTGCCAGCAGCAATATCGGGGAAGCGGGGGGACCAAGAGAGACCCAGTACTTC.

This clone has more than one count but fewer than ten. This chain joins TRBV6-5 and TRBJ1-1; D is uncertain. Germline loops: CDR1 MNHEY, CDR2 SVGAGI. This CDR3 spans 14 amino acids. Trimming stripped 8 bases from V and 3 bases from J, with 16 bases between. CDR3 loop: CASGFRGWDTEAFF. CDR3 nucleotide sequence: TGTGCCAGCGGTTTTCGGGGTTGGGACACTGAAGCTTTCTTT.

The chain employs TRBV6-6 and TRBJ2-7, with D tentatively TRBD1 (6 bases). V was trimmed by 7 bases and J by 5 bases, leaving 21 bases between them. This CDR3 has 15 amino acids. CDR1 and CDR2 (germline): MNHNY, SVGAGI (reference sequence). The CDR3 spells CASMNGLANRDEQYF. CDR3 coding DNA: TGTGCCAGCATGAACGGGCTAGCTAACAGGGACGAGCAGTACTTC.